The 14 T cell receptor beta chains reported below all come from one sample, sequenced in a study of T-cell memory formation after mild COVID-19. TCRdb analysed the 5' RACE reads with MiXCR anew, one entry per CDR3 protein. The table shows roughly 310,000 distinct CDR3 sequences, with about a sixth occurring only once. The specimen sequenced was PBMCs or a T cell subset sorted from them (not recorded which). These receptors all come from a man younger than 30 who had mild COVID-19 (a few samples of this study predate the infection). Cell type and time point are not known.

This chain connects TRBV5-1 to TRBJ2-5; the match to TRBD1 covers 10 bases. The germline gives CDR1 SGHRS, CDR2 YFSETQ. J gave up 4 bases and V 0 bases, and 3 bases lay outside the gene matches. The CDR3 sequence is 15 residues long. CDR3: CASSLAGQGGETQYF. The CDR3 DNA reads as TGCGCCAGCAGCTTGGCCGGACAGGGGGGAGAGACCCAGTACTTC.

This clonotype was observed a handful of times. The genes are TRBV12-3 or TRBV12-4 and TRBJ2-3; tentatively, D is TRBD2 (7 bases). The CDR3 is 15 amino acids. V lost 7 bases, J lost 9 bases, and 23 bases lay in between. The CDR3 loop reads CASKSGGLFEGTQYF. The CDR3 nucleotides read TGTGCCAGCAAATCCGGGGGGCTATTCGAGGGCACGCAGTATTTT.

This clonotype came up a few times. The chain combines TRBV12-3 or TRBV12-4 with TRBJ2-2; unclear D gene. Between the trimmed V and J ends, which lost 8 bases and 0 bases, there was a span of 7 bases. The CDR3 spans 13 residues. The CDR3 sequence: CASCDSNTGELFF. The CDR3 bases are TGTGCCAGCTGTGACTCGAACACCGGGGAGCTGTTTTTT.

The chain couples TRBV7-2 to TRBJ1-3; D might be TRBD1 (6 bases). Trimming removed 2 bases at V and 1 base at J, with 9 bases between. Per germline, CDR1 SGHTA and CDR2 FQGNSA. This CDR3 has 15 amino acids. The CDR3 nucleotides are TGTGCCAGCAGCTTACGCGGACAGTCTGGAAACACCATATATTTT. Its protein is CASSLRGQSGNTIYF.

The genes are TRBV7-8 and TRBJ2-7, with D unclear. Trimming left V 0 bases short and J 1 base short, with 10 bases between. This CDR3 comprises 15 residues. Germline V gene data show CDR1 as SGHVS and CDR2 as FQNEAQ. DNA of the CDR3: TGTGCCAGCAGCTTAGCGGTAGCCAGTTCCTACGAGCAGTACTTC. It is translated as CASSLAVASSYEQYF. Full variable domain (missing parts from reference TRBV7-8 and TRBJ2-7): GAGVSQSPRYKVAKRGQDVALRCDPISGHVSLFWYQQALGQGPEFLTYFQNEAQLDKSGLPSDRFFAERPEGSVSTLKIQRTQQEDSAVYLCASSLAVASSYEQYFGPGTRLTVT.

This clonotype was seen a few times. The chain recombines TRBV7-9 with TRBJ2-1; D is unclear. Between the trimmed V and J ends, which lost 2 bases and 7 bases, there was a span of 9 bases. Germline-derived CDR1 and CDR2 are SEHNR and FQNEAQ (reference sequence). The CDR3 length is 13 residues. The CDR3 region has the DNA TGTGCCAGCAGCTTATTGGGGTTGAATGAGCAGTTCTTC. Encoded protein: CASSLLGLNEQFF.

This clonotype has at least ten counts. The chain employs TRBV12-3 or TRBV12-4 and TRBJ2-5; no clear D gene. V shed 6 bases and J shed 3 bases, with 11 bases lying between them. This CDR3 region has 13 residues. The CDR3 nucleotides read TGTGCCAGCAGCCGACTGGGCGAAGAGACCCAGTACTTC. This translates into CASSRLGEETQYF.

The CDR3 nucleotides read TGTGCCAGCAGCCCTGCAATGACGACAGGGTATAACTATGGCTACACCTTC. Protein product: CASSPAMTTGYNYGYTF. This chain connects TRBV5-6 to TRBJ1-2; 7 bases match TRBD1. V lost 4 bases to trimming and J lost 1 base; unmatched junction nucleotides: 13. The V gene's germline CDR1 is SGHDT and CDR2 YYEEEE. The CDR3 consists of 17 residues.

The chain carries TRBV7-2 and TRBJ1-2; 7 nucleotides line up with TRBD1. Germline V CDR1 and CDR2: SGHTA, FQGNSA. The CDR3 runs to 15 residues. With V trimmed by 5 bases and J by 4 bases, 10 bases remained unmatched. DNA of the CDR3: TGTGCCAGCAGCCCATTGTTTTGGACAGGCTATGGCTACACCTTC. Translated: CASSPLFWTGYGYTF. The whole variable domain, filled in from reference TRBV7-2 and TRBJ1-2, reads GAGVSQSPSNKVTEKGKDVELRCDPISGHTALYWYRQSLGQGLEFLIYFQGNSAPDKSGLPSDRFSAERTGGSVSTLTIQRTQQEDSAVYLCASSPLFWTGYGYTFGSGTRLTVV.

This clonotype was seen many times. The CDR3 DNA follows: TGTGCCTGGAGTAAGGCCAGGGGGACTGAAGCTTTCTTT. Its translation is CAWSKARGTEAFF. The V and J genes are TRBV30 and TRBJ1-1; 7 nucleotides align to TRBD1. The length of the CDR3 is 13 residues. Unmatched junction bases numbered 5, after V lost 2 bases and J lost 5 bases. Germline V gene data show CDR1 as GTSNPN and CDR2 as SVGIG (reference sequence).

The CDR3 loop is CASSPAPGGEQYF. CDR3 DNA: TGTGCCAGCAGTCCCGCTCCAGGGGGAGAGCAGTACTTC. The chain combines TRBV2 with TRBJ2-7; 7 bases are shared with TRBD1. V lost 5 bases and J lost 7; bases outside the gene matches: 8. Per germline, CDR1 SNHLY and CDR2 FYNNEI. The CDR3 is made up of 13 amino acids.

The chain carries TRBV4-1 and TRBJ2-7, with D possibly matching TRBD1 (5 bases). The V end lost 3 bases, the J end lost 4 bases, and 10 bases lay between the germline ends. The germline V gene has CDR1 MGHRA and CDR2 YSYEKL. CDR3 length: 13 residues. Written as DNA, the CDR3 is TGCGCCAGCAGCCACGTACAGGATTACGAGCAGTACTTC. Protein sequence: CASSHVQDYEQYF.

This clonotype was counted between two and nine times. V gene TRBV7-8 combines with J gene TRBJ1-1; tentative D call: TRBD1 (6 bases). Looked up from germline, CDR1 is SGHVS and CDR2 is FQNEAQ. There are 14 residues in the CDR3. V lost 2 bases and J lost 3, with 10 bases in between. The CDR3 protein is CASSLRQADTEAFF. In nucleotides, the CDR3 is TGTGCCAGCAGCTTACGACAGGCCGACACTGAAGCTTTCTTT.

This clonotype was picked up many times. The chain has TRBV4-1 and TRBJ2-7; the D is unclear. CDR3 size: 15 residues. Trimming pared 0 bases from V and 2 bases from J, leaving 11 bases between. Germline V gives CDR1 MGHRA, CDR2 YSYEKL. In nucleotides, the CDR3 is TGCGCCAGCAGCCAAGATCGTAGGGATCCCTACGAGCAGTACGTC. Encoded protein: CASSQDRRDPYEQYV.